This T cell receptor beta chain was observed in a study of response to subunit inactivated influenza vaccine. The CDR3 sequence is 17 residues long. V was cut by 5 bases and J by 0 bases, with 18 bases left in between. A single record per CDR3 protein comes from TCRdb applying MiXCR to the RT-PCR reads. The data show around 520,000 distinct CDR3 sequences, about 10% seen once. Details on this clonotype: Its antigen is not known.

Broader study findings: The authors offered the suggestion that each seasonal influenza vaccination recruits few new T cells.

This TCR came from a man over 45 who received an inactivated influenza vaccine. Sequences were derived from PBMCs from blood, sampled on the day of vaccination. This rearrangement joins TRBV12-3 or TRBV12-4 to TRBJ2-3; D might be TRBD2 (6 bases). In DNA, the CDR3 is TGTGCCAGCAGTGGGGGGTTGGGGCTACGTAGCACAGATACGCAGTATTTT. Its protein is CASSGGLGLRSTDTQYF.